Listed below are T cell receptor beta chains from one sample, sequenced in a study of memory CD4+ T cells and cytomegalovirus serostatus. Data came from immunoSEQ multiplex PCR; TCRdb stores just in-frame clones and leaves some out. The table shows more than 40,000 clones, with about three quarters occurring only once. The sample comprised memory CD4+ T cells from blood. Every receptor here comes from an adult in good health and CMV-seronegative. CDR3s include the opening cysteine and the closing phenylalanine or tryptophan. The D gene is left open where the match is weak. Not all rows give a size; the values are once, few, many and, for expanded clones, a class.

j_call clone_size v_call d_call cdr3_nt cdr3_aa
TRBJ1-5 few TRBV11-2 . TGTGCCAGCAGCTTATCGTGGCAGGGGTCGAATCAGCCCCAGCATTTT CASSLSWQGSNQPQHF
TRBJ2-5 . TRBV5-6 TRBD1 TGTGCCAGCAGCCGGACAGGTGGAGAGACCCAGTACTTC CASSRTGGETQYF
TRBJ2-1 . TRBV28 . TGTGCCAGCAGTTCGGGGTCCTACAATGAGCAGTTCTTC CASSSGSYNEQFF
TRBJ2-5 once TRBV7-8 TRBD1 TGTGCCAGCAGCTTAAAAGCTGGGACAGGTATGTCGGAGACCCAGTACTTC CASSLKAGTGMSETQYF
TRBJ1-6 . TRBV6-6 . TGTGCCAGCAGCCCTAGTTCCCGAGGGAATTCACCCCTCCACTTT CASSPSSRGNSPLHF
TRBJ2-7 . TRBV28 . TGTGCCAGCACCCTACGAGGCCTGGGGTCCTACGAGCAGTACTTC CASTLRGLGSYEQYF
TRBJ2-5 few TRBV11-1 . TGTGCCAGCAGCCCACCGTTTGGGGGAGAAGGAGAGACCCAGTACTTC CASSPPFGGEGETQYF
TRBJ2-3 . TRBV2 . TGTGCCAGCAGTGAATTAGATACGCAGTATTTT CASSELDTQYF
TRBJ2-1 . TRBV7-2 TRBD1 TGTGCCAGCAGCTTAAGGGGACAGGGTCTTGAGCAGTTCTTC CASSLRGQGLEQFF
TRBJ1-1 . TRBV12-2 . TGTGCAAGTCGCTTAGGACAAGCGGTCCGGGGGTCAATCAACACTGAAGCTTTCTTT CASRLGQAVRGSINTEAFF
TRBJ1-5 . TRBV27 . TGTGCCAGCAGCCATATTCGGTCTGGTCAGCCCCAGCATTTT CASSHIRSGQPQHF
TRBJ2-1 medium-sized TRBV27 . TGTGCCAGCAGTTTTGCCGGGAGAATGTTTTATGAGCAGTTCTTC CASSFAGRMFYEQFF
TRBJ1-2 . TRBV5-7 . TGTGCCAGCAGCGGTCCGGGACCAGGAGTTGGCTACACCTTC CASSGPGPGVGYTF
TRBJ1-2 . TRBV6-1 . TGTGCCAGCAGTGAACAGGGCGGCTACACCTTC CASSEQGGYTF
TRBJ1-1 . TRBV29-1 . TGCAGCTCTACGAGGGCCACGCAGACTGAAGCTTTCTTT CSSTRATQTEAFF
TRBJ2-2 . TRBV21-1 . TGTGCCAGCAGCAAAGGTGGGGCCCGGGAGCTGTTTTTT CASSKGGARELFF
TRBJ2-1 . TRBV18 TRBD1 TGTGCCAGCTCCACGGGACAGGGAATGTACAATGAGCAGTTCTTC CASSTGQGMYNEQFF
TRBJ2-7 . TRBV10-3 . TGTGCCATCATTGGACTAACTCCTCTCTACGAGCAGTACTTC CAIIGLTPLYEQYF
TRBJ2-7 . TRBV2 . TGTGCCAGCAGTCTAGGTAGCTCCTCCTACTACGAGCAGTACTTC CASSLGSSSYYEQYF
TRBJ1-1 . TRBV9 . TGTGCCAGCAGCGTAAATTATAGGGGGGCTGAAGCTTTCTTT CASSVNYRGAEAFF
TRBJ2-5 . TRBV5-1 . TGCGCCAGCAGCTTGCAACGGAACCTGGGAGAGACCCAGTACTTC CASSLQRNLGETQYF
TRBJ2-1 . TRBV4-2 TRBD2 TGTGCCAGCAGCCAAGAACTAGCGGGAGATCGTGAGCAGTTCTTC CASSQELAGDREQFF
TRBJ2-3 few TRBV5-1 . TGCGCCAGCAGCTTGGGACGCGCGCGCACAGATACGCAGTATTTT CASSLGRARTDTQYF
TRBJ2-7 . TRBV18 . TGTGCCAGCTCGTACTCGGGCACAGCCTACGAGCAGTACTTC CASSYSGTAYEQYF
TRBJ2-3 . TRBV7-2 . TGTGCCAGCAGCTCGGGAGCGACGGATACGCAGTATTTT CASSSGATDTQYF
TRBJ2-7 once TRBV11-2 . TGTGCCAGCAGCTTAGATACGAAATACGAGCAGTACTTC CASSLDTKYEQYF
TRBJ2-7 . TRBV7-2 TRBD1 TGTGCCAGCAGCTTAGCAATTTCAGGGGGTCTGGGCCCCATATACGAGCAGTACTTC CASSLAISGGLGPIYEQYF
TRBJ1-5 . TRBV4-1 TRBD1 TGCGCCAGCAGCCAAGAAGTGGGGACAGCAGATGATCAGCCCCAGCATTTT CASSQEVGTADDQPQHF
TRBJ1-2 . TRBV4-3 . TGCGCCAGCTCAAAAGGGCTTTTCTATGGCTACACCTTC CASSKGLFYGYTF
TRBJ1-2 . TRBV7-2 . TGTGCCAGCAGCTTACTACAGGGTGGGAGTTTAACGTATGGCTACACCTTC CASSLLQGGSLTYGYTF
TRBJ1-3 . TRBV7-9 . TGTGCCAGCAGCCCCCCATTCCGGGTTGGAAACACCATATATTTT CASSPPFRVGNTIYF
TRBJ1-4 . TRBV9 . TGTGCCAGCAGCGTGGGGGGAGCTAATGAAAAACTGTTTTTT CASSVGGANEKLFF
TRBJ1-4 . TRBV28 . TGTGCCAGCATGGAGGTCGGGGCAACTAATGAAAAACTGTTTTTT CASMEVGATNEKLFF
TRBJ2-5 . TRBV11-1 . TGTGCCAGCAGCTTCAGCCAGGATCCAGGAGAGACCCAGTACTTC CASSFSQDPGETQYF
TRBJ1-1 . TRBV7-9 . TGTGCCAGCAGCACCGACCCGGGACCTGTGGGGGCTTTCTTT CASSTDPGPVGAFF
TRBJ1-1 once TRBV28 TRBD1 TGTGCCAGCAGTTTGACTACAGACAGGGGGCTCGGCGCTTTCTTT CASSLTTDRGLGAFF
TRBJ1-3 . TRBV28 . TGTGCCAGCAGGGGGTCGGGCACTGGAAACACCATATATTTT CASRGSGTGNTIYF
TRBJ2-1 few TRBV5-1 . TGCGCCAGCAGCTTGCTGGGGACATCGAACAATGAGCAGTTCTTC CASSLLGTSNNEQFF
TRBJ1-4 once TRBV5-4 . TGTGCCAGCAGCTTGAGGCGGGGGACAACTAATGAAAAACTGTTTTTT CASSLRRGTTNEKLFF
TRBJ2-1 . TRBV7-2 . TGTGCCAGCAGCTCAAGACTGTCCTACAATGAGCAGTTCTTC CASSSRLSYNEQFF
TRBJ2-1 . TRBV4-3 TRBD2 TGCGCCAGCAGCCACGAAGCGGGAGGAGGCTACAATGAGCAGTTCTTC CASSHEAGGGYNEQFF